The entry below describes one TCR beta chain. This clone has a count of ten or more. The specificity of this receptor is unknown. No base-level quality is on record; no much larger clone is a single base apart. V is reduced by 5 bases and J by 3 bases, leaving a spacing of 11 bases between them. The CDR3 sequence holds 12 residues, the cysteine and phenylalanine included. The entry retains the CDR3 DNA only, 36 bases that are in frame from base 1. CDR1 is given as GTSNPN and CDR2 as SVGIG, both from the germline V gene (reference sequence). The sample's time point, from its label and the paper: approximately 11 months on ibrutinib. For TCR beta library preparation, approximately 2.2 micrograms of genomic DNA were isolated from cryopreserved PBMCs. Longitudinal blood samples from CLL patients on ibrutinib monotherapy underwent high-throughput TCR beta sequencing. The patients took part in an open-label, single-center phase 2 trial of ibrutinib monotherapy.

A MiSeq instrument was used for deep resolution sequencing, which targeted depths ranging from 1 in 1 million up to 1 in 200,000 T cells, with coverage averaging 10x for each clonotype. The immunoSEQ hsTCRB Kit was used to generate the TCR beta libraries. Processing in the source paper ran as follows. Data were analyzed with ImmunoSEQ Data Assistant and ImmunoSEQ Analyzer, with V, D and J genes assigned per IMGT definitions. Clonality was computed as one minus normalized Shannon entropy of productive rearrangement frequencies, ranging from 0 to 1. Public clonotype analysis was restricted to overrepresented clonotypes comprising at least 0.05% of each patient's repertoire. Repertoires from thirteen age-matched healthy donors in immuneACCESS were used as clonality controls. Sourced from immuneACCESS, this table was stored by TCRdb with only in-frame sequences that have V and J called. A share of the clones is absent; for the studies checked, an unresolved V gene accounts for under half, and the remainder has no known explanation. D and trimming were read from the DNA, whereas the V and J calls and clone size are those reported in that table. The sample yields roughly 220,000 clones; more than 65% were counted once. The ten biggest clones cover 5.5% to 7% of the sample.

The data derive from a study of cytotoxic CD8 clonotypes in ibrutinib-treated CLL (dated by TCRdb to the early 2020s). For the wider study: In this cohort, around 15 patients were treatment-naive and about a dozen were relapsed/refractory, while roughly 17 had unmutated IGHV. Partial responses were observed in 24 patients and complete responses in 2; after a median follow-up of 68 months, remission was maintained in 15 or so patients and progression was observed in roughly twelve. Cryopreserved peripheral blood mononuclear cells were obtained prior to treatment, at the time of response, and at either disease progression or sustained remission. Every remission and progressive disease sample was obtained while ibrutinib was still being received by the patients. Longitudinal samples were available for about 30% of the roughly 90 trial participants. Response samples were obtained after a median of 12 months of treatment, with a range of roughly 6 to 40 months. On average, each sample yielded 250,000 to 300,000 productive templates and around 98,000 productive rearrangements.

The full study reports these points: Sustained-remission and progressing patients did not have matched sampling times, and lymph node repertoires were not examined. At baseline, clonality was higher than in age-matched healthy donors and showed a strong correlation with circulating CD8+ T-cell counts. Public clonotypes were rare and either shrank or stayed stable during treatment, and the rise in clonality at ibrutinib response reflected expansion of private clonotypes. Clonality increased at ibrutinib response, stayed stable in sustained remission, and fell back toward baseline at progression.

This clonotype was sampled from a human donor with chronic lymphocytic leukemia. The sequences come from PBMCs, collected after 12 months of ibrutinib treatment. The chain links TRBV30 with TRBJ2-7; too little of a D gene remains to name it. The CDR3 has the sequence CAWESRYYEQYF. The nucleotides read TGTGCCTGGGAATCCCGGTACTACGAGCAGTACTTC.